This T cell receptor (beta chain) is drawn from a study of tumor-infiltrating lymphocytes in primary liver carcinoma. A constant-region primer served to make TCR beta cDNA from around 500 ng total RNA. Researchers made the TCR beta libraries by running three nested multiplex PCR rounds with slightly modified ARM-PCR. Each of the first two PCR rounds ran approximately 11 cycles with TRBV1-TRBV30 forward and C-beta reverse primers. TCRdb used MiXCR to reprocess the multiplex PCR reads, holding one entry per CDR3 protein. This sample yields 250,000 to 350,000 distinct CDR3 sequences, of which almost 60% are seen a single time; 17% belongs to the top ten. As for this clonotype: With a much larger clone just one base away, this may be a read error.

It was unsorted whole blood that yielded blood RNA, and germline DNA was also extracted. Infection with HBV was chronic in patients; they were treatment-naive. The CDR3 loop spans 17 amino acids. Germline V lookup: CDR1 SQVTM, CDR2 ANQGSEA. Specimen: peripheral blood. This sequence was found in a woman in her twenties or thirties with primary liver carcinoma and hepatitis B virus infection. V and J are TRBV29-1 and TRBJ1-3; perhaps TRBD1 as D (5 bases). DNA of the CDR3: TGCGGCGTTGAGCAGGGTCTCGGGCGTGAGGCTGGAAACACCATATATTTT. Its translation: CGVEQGLGREAGNTIYF.